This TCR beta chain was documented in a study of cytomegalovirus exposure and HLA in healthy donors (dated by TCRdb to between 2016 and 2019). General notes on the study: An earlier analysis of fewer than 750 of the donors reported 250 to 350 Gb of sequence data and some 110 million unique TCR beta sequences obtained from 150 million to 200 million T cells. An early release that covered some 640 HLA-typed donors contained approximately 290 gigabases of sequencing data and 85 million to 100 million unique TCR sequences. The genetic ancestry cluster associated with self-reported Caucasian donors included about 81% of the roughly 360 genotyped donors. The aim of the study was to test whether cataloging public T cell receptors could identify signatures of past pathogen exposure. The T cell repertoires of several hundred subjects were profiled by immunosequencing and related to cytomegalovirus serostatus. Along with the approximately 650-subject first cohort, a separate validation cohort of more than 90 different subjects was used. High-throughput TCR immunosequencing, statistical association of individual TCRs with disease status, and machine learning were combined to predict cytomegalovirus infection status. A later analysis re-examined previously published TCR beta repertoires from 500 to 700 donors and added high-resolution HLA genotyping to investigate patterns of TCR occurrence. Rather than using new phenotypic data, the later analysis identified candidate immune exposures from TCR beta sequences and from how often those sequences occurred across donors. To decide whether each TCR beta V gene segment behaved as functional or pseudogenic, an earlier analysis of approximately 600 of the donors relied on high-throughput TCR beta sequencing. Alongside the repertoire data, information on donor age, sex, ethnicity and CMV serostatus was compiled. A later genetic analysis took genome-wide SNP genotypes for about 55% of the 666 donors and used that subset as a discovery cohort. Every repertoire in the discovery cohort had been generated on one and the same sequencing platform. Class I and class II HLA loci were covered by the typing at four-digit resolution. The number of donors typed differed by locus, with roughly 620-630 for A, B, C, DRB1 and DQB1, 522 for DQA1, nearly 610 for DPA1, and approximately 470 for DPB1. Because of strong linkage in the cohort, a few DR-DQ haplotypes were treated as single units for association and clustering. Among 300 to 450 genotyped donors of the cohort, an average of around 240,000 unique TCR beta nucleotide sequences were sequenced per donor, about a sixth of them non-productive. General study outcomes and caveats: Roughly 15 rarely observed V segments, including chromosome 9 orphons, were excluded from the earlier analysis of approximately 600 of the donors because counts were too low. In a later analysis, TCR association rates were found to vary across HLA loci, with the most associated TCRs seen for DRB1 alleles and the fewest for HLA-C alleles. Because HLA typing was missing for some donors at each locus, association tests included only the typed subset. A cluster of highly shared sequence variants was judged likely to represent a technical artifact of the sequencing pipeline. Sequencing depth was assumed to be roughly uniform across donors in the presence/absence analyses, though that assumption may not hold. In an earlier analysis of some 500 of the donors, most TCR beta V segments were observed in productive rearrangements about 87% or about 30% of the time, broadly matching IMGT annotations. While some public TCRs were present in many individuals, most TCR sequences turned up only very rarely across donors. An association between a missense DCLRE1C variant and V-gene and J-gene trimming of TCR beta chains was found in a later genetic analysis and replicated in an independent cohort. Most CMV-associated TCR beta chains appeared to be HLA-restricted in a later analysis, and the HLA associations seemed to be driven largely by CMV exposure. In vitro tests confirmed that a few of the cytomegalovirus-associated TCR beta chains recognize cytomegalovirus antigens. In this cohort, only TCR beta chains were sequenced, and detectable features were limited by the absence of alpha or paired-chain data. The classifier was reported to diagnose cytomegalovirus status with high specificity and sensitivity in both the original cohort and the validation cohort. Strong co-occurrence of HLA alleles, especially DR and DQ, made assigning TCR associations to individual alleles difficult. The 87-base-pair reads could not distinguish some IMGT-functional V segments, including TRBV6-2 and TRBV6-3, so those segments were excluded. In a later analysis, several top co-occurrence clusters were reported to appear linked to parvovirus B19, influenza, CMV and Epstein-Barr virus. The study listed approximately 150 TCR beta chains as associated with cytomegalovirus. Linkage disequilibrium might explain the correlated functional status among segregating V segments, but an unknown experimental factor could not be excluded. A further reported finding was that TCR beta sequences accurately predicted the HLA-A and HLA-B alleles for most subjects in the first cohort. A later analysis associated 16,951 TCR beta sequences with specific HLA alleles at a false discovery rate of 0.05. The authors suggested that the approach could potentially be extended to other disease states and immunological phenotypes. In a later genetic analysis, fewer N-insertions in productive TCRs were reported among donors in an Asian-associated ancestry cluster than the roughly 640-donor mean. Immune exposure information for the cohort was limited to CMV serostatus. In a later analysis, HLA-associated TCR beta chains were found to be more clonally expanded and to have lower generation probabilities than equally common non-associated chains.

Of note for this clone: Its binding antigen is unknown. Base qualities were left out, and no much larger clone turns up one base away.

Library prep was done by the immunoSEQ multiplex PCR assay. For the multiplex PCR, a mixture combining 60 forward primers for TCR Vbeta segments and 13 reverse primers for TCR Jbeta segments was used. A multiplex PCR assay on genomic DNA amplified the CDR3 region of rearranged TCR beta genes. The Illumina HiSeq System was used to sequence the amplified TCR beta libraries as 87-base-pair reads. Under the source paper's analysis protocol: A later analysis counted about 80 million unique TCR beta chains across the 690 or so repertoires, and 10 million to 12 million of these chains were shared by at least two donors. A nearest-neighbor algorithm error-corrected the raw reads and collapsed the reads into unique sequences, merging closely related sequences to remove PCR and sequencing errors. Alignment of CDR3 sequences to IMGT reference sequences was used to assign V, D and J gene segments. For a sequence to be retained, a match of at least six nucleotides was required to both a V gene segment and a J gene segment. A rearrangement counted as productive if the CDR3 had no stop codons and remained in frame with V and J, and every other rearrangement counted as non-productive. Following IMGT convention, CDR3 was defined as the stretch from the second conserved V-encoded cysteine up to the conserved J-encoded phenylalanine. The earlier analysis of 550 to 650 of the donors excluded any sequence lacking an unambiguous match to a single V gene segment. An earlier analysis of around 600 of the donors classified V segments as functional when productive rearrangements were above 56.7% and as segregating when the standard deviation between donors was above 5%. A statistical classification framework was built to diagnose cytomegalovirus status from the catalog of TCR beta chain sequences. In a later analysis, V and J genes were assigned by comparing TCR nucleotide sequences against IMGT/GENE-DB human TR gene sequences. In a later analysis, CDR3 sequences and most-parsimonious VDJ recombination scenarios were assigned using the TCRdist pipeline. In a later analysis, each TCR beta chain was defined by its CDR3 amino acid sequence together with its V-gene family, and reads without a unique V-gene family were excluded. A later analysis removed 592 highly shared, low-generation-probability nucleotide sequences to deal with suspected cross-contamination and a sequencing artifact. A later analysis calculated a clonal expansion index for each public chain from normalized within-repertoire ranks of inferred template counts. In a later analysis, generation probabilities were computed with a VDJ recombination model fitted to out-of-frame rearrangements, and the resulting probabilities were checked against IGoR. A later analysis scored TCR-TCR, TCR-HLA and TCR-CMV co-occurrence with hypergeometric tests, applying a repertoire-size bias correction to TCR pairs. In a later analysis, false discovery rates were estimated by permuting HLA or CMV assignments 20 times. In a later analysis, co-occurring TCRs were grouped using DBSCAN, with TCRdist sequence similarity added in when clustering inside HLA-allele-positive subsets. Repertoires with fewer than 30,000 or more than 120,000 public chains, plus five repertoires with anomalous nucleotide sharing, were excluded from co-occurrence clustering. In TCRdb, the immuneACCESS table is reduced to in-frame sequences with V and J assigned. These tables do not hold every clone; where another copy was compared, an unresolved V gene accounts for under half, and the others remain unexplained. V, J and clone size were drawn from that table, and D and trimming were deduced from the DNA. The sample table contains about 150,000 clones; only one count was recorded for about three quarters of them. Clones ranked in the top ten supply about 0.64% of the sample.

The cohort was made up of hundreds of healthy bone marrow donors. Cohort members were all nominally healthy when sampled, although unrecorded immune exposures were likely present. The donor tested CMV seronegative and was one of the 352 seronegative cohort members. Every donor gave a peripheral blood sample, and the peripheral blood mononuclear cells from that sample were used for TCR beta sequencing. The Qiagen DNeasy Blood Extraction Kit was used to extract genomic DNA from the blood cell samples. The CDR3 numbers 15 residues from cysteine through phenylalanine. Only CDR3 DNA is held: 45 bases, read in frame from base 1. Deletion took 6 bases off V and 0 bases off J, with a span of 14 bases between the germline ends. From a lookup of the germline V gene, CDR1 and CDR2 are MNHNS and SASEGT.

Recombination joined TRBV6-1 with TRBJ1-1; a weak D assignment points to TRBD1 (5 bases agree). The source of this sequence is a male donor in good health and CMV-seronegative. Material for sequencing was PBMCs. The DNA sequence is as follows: TGTGCCAGCAGAGCCCTGGCAGGGATGAACACTGAAGCTTTCTTT. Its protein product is CASRALAGMNTEAFF.